Listed below are T cell receptor beta chains from one sample, sequenced in a study of cytomegalovirus exposure and HLA in healthy donors. Sequencing used immunoSEQ multiplex PCR; TCRdb keeps in-frame clones, though not all of them. The table lists roughly 130,000 clones, around three quarters of them singletons, with roughly 5.7% in the top ten. Sequencing was performed on PBMCs. The receptor source for this set is a man aged 30 to 45 in good health and CMV-seronegative. The CDR3 runs from the conserved cysteine through the conserved F or W. Fields, in order: J gene, V gene, clone size, D gene, CDR3 protein, CDR3 DNA. The D gene is left open where the match is weak. Clone size appears in some rows only: once, few, many, or a class for an expanded clone.

j_call: TRBJ1-5
v_call: TRBV5-4
clone_size: .
d_call: .
cdr3_aa: CASSLGGRRGNQPQHF
cdr3_nt: TGTGCCAGCAGCTTGGGAGGACGGCGGGGGAATCAGCCCCAGCATTTT

j_call: TRBJ2-7
v_call: TRBV19
clone_size: .
d_call: TRBD1
cdr3_aa: CASSMGGQGSYEQYF
cdr3_nt: TGTGCCAGTAGTATGGGGGGACAGGGGTCCTACGAGCAGTACTTC

j_call: TRBJ2-3
v_call: TRBV5-4
clone_size: .
d_call: TRBD2
cdr3_aa: CASSFGGGSTDTQYF
cdr3_nt: TGTGCCAGCAGCTTCGGGGGGGGAAGCACAGATACGCAGTATTTT

j_call: TRBJ2-7
v_call: TRBV5-4
clone_size: few
d_call: TRBD1
cdr3_aa: CASSLGGQVSYEQYF
cdr3_nt: TGTGCCAGCAGCTTGGGGGGACAGGTTTCTTACGAGCAGTACTTC

j_call: TRBJ2-7
v_call: TRBV7-2
clone_size: .
d_call: .
cdr3_aa: CASSPTQGHYYEQYF
cdr3_nt: TGTGCCAGCAGCCCCACCCAGGGTCACTACTACGAGCAGTACTTC

j_call: TRBJ1-4
v_call: TRBV10-2
clone_size: once
d_call: .
cdr3_aa: CASRQGIEKLFF
cdr3_nt: TGCGCCAGCAGGCAGGGGATTGAAAAACTGTTTTTT

j_call: TRBJ2-3
v_call: TRBV5-4
clone_size: .
d_call: .
cdr3_aa: CASSQSGGGADTQYF
cdr3_nt: TGTGCCAGCAGCCAATCTGGAGGGGGGGCAGATACGCAGTATTTT

j_call: TRBJ1-3
v_call: TRBV10-3
clone_size: .
d_call: .
cdr3_aa: CAISESAFWYF
cdr3_nt: TGTGCCATCAGTGAGTCGGCATTCTGGTATTTT

j_call: TRBJ1-1
v_call: TRBV7-9
clone_size: .
d_call: .
cdr3_aa: CASRPWQDIMNTEAFF
cdr3_nt: TGTGCCAGCCGCCCCTGGCAGGACATCATGAACACTGAAGCTTTCTTT

j_call: TRBJ1-2
v_call: TRBV13
clone_size: .
d_call: .
cdr3_aa: CASRGGTGYTF
cdr3_nt: TGTGCCAGCAGAGGAGGGACTGGCTACACCTTC

j_call: TRBJ2-6
v_call: TRBV7-9
clone_size: .
d_call: .
cdr3_aa: CASSFNRVAGANVLTF
cdr3_nt: TGTGCCAGCAGCTTCAACAGGGTAGCTGGGGCCAACGTCCTGACTTTC

j_call: TRBJ1-2
v_call: TRBV4-1
clone_size: .
d_call: .
cdr3_aa: CASSRDRTNYGYTF
cdr3_nt: TGCGCCAGCAGCCGAGACAGGACTAACTATGGCTACACCTTC

j_call: TRBJ1-1
v_call: TRBV5-1
clone_size: .
d_call: TRBD1
cdr3_aa: CASSPGTGNTEAFF
cdr3_nt: TGCGCCAGCAGCCCCGGGACAGGGAACACTGAAGCTTTCTTT

j_call: TRBJ2-7
v_call: TRBV9
clone_size: .
d_call: TRBD2
cdr3_aa: CASSVYSGGSEQYF
cdr3_nt: TGTGCCAGCAGCGTGTATAGCGGGGGGTCCGAGCAGTACTTC

j_call: TRBJ2-1
v_call: TRBV6-1
clone_size: .
d_call: .
cdr3_aa: CASSEDRGGYNEQFF
cdr3_nt: TGTGCCAGCAGTGAAGACAGAGGAGGCTACAATGAGCAGTTCTTC

j_call: TRBJ1-1
v_call: TRBV29-1
clone_size: .
d_call: .
cdr3_aa: CSGRQLNTEAFF
cdr3_nt: TGCAGCGGAAGACAGTTGAACACTGAAGCTTTCTTT

j_call: TRBJ1-2
v_call: TRBV27
clone_size: .
d_call: TRBD1
cdr3_aa: CASSLSGQDLSGGYTF
cdr3_nt: TGTGCCAGCAGTTTATCTGGACAGGACCTTTCGGGTGGCTACACCTTC

j_call: TRBJ2-3
v_call: TRBV5-1
clone_size: .
d_call: TRBD2
cdr3_aa: CASSLGGGRLTDTQYF
cdr3_nt: TGCGCCAGCAGCTTGGGTGGCGGGAGACTCACAGATACGCAGTATTTT

j_call: TRBJ2-5
v_call: TRBV4-1
clone_size: .
d_call: TRBD2
cdr3_aa: CASSQAGLVGETQYF
cdr3_nt: TGCGCCAGCAGCCAAGCCGGACTAGTGGGGGAGACCCAGTACTTC

j_call: TRBJ1-1
v_call: TRBV4-3
clone_size: .
d_call: .
cdr3_aa: CASSHTGNTEAFF
cdr3_nt: TGCGCCAGCAGCCACACAGGGAACACTGAAGCTTTCTTT

j_call: TRBJ2-5
v_call: TRBV5-6
clone_size: .
d_call: TRBD1
cdr3_aa: CASRVTGSAGTQYF
cdr3_nt: TGTGCCAGCAGAGTGACAGGGTCCGCAGGGACCCAGTACTTC

j_call: TRBJ1-4
v_call: TRBV28
clone_size: .
d_call: .
cdr3_aa: CASSSEGDLSEKLFF
cdr3_nt: TGTGCCAGCAGCTCTGAAGGGGATTTGAGTGAAAAACTGTTTTTT

j_call: TRBJ2-5
v_call: TRBV19
clone_size: .
d_call: TRBD2
cdr3_aa: CASRTRLAGGPTPQETQYF
cdr3_nt: TGTGCCAGTAGGACTCGACTAGCGGGGGGCCCTACCCCCCAAGAGACCCAGTACTTC

j_call: TRBJ1-3
v_call: TRBV9
clone_size: few
d_call: .
cdr3_aa: CASSSRTGTGNTIYF
cdr3_nt: TGTGCCAGCAGCTCCCGCACAGGGACTGGAAACACCATATATTTT